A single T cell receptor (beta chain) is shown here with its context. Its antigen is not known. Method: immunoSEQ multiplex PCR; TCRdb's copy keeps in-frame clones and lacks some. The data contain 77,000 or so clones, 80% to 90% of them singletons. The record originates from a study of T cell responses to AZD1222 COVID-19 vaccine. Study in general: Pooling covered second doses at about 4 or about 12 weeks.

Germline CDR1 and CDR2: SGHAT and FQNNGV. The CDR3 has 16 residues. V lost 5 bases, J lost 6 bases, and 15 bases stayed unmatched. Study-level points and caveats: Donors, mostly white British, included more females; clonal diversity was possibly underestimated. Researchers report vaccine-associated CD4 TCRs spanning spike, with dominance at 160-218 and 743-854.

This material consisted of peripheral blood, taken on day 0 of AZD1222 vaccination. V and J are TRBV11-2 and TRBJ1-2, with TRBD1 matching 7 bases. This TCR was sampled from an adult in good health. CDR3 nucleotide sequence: TGTGCCAGCAGCCTTTTAACAGGGGTGGGCGAGGATGGCTACACCTTC. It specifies CASSLLTGVGEDGYTF.